Listed below are T cell receptor beta chains from one sample, sequenced in a study of cytomegalovirus exposure and HLA in healthy donors. TCRdb keeps only in-frame clones here, not all; method: immunoSEQ multiplex PCR. The sample includes about 73,000 clones, around 80% of them seen just once. Sequenced: PBMCs. These receptor sequences come from a male donor in good health and CMV-seronegative. CDR3s include the opening cysteine and the closing phenylalanine or tryptophan. D genes are given only for firm matches. The listing skips clone size in some rows; elsewhere it reads once, few, many or a size class.

-,TRBV5-4,TRBD1,16,TRBJ1-1,TGTGCCAGCAGCTTACGGCAGGGGGCGCGAGGCACTGAAGCTTTCTTT,CASSLRQGARGTEAFF
-,TRBV30,TRBD1,15,TRBJ2-3,TGTGCCTGGAGTAAATCTGGGACAGGGGCAGATACGCAGTATTTT,CAWSKSGTGADTQYF
-,TRBV9,TRBD2,15,TRBJ2-5,TGTGCCAGCAGCGTATGGGTTAGCGGGAGCGAGACCCAGTACTTC,CASSVWVSGSETQYF
few,TRBV5-1,-,14,TRBJ1-1,TGCGCCAGCAGCGTGGGCGGGGAAGGCACTGAAGCTTTCTTT,CASSVGGEGTEAFF
-,TRBV7-2,TRBD2,15,TRBJ2-2,TGTGCCAGCAGCTTATACGCGGGGAGGGCCGGGGAGCTGTTTTTT,CASSLYAGRAGELFF
-,TRBV7-2,-,13,TRBJ1-1,TGTGCCAGCAGCTTAGGTCGGGTAACTGAAGCTTTCTTT,CASSLGRVTEAFF
-,TRBV27,TRBD1,17,TRBJ2-1,TGTGCCAGCAGTTTATCTATGAGATGGGACAGGGAGAATGAGCAGTTCTTC,CASSLSMRWDRENEQFF
-,TRBV21-1,-,12,TRBJ2-2,TGTGCCAGCAGCACGCAGACCGGGGAGCTGTTTTTT,CASSTQTGELFF
-,TRBV5-1,TRBD2,17,TRBJ2-1,TGCGCCAGCAGCTTGGCCTTGGCTAGCGGGAACTACAATGAGCAGTTCTTC,CASSLALASGNYNEQFF
once,TRBV19,-,13,TRBJ2-7,TGTGCCAGTAGTACCAGGGTAAGTGGCGAGCAGTACTTC,CASSTRVSGEQYF
-,TRBV4-1,-,13,TRBJ2-1,TGCGCCAGCAGCCGGGGAGCGGAGAATGAGCAGTTCTTC,CASSRGAENEQFF